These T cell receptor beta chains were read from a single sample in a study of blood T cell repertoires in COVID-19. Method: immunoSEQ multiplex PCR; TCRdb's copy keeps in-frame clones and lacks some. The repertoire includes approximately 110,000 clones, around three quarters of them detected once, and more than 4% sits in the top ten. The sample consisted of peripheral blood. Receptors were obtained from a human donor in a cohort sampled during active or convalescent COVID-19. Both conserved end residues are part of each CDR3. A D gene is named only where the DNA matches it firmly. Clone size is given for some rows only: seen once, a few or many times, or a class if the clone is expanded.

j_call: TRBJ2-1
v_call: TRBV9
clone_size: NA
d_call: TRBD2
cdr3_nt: TGTGCCAGCAGCGTAACTAGCGCGGGCAATGAGCAGTTCTTC
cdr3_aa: CASSVTSAGNEQFF

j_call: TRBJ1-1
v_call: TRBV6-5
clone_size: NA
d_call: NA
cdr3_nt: TGTGCCAGCAGTTACTCGTTGTACTGGCTCCCCAGGGAAGCTTTCTTT
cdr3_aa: CASSYSLYWLPREAFF

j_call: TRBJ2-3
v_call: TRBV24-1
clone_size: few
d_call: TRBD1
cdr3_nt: TGTGCCACCAGTGATCGACAGGGGGTAATCACAGATACGCAGTATTTT
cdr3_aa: CATSDRQGVITDTQYF

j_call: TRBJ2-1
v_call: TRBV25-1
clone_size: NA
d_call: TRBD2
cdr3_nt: TGTGCCAGCAGTGGTCGGACTAGTAACACGATTGAGCAGTTCTTC
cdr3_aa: CASSGRTSNTIEQFF

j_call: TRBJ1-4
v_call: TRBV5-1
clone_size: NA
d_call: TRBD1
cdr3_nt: TGCGCCAGCAGCTTCCAGGGGGCGGGTAATGAAAAACTGTTTTTT
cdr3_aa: CASSFQGAGNEKLFF

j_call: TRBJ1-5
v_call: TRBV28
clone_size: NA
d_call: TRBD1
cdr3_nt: TGTGCCAGCAGTTTAGCAGGGACAGACAATCAGCCCCAGCATTTT
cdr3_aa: CASSLAGTDNQPQHF

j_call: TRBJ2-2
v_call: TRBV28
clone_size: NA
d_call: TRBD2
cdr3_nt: TGTGCCAGCCCCTCCGCCGGCGGGGGGACCGGGGAGCTGTTTTTT
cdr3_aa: CASPSAGGGTGELFF

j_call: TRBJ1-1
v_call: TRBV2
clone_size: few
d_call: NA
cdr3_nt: TGTGCCAGCAGGCCCAGTGGCACTGAAGCTTTCTTT
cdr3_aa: CASRPSGTEAFF

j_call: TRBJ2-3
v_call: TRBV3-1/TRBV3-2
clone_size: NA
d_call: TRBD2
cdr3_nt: TGTGCCAGCAGCCCGCCTGGACTAGCGGAGAGGTATTTT
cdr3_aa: CASSPPGLAERYF

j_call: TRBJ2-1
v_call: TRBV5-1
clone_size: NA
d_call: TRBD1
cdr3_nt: TGCGCCAGCAGCTACGGGACAGGGGTCTCCATTCCACCGTTCTTC
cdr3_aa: CASSYGTGVSIPPFF

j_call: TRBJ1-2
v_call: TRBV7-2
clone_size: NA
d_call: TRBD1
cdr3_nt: TGTGCCAGCAGCTTACAGGGGGCTTATGGCTACACCTTC
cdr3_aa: CASSLQGAYGYTF

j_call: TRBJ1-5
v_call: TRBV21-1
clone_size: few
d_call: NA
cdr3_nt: TGTGCCAGCAGCCCCCTGTGTGATCAGCCCCAGCATTTT
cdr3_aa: CASSPLCDQPQHF

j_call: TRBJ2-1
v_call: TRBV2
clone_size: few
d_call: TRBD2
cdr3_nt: TGTGCCAGCACTCGGGGGAGGGCTCATGGTGAGCAGTTCTTC
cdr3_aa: CASTRGRAHGEQFF

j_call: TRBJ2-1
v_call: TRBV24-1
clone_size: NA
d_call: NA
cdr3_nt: TGTGCCACCAGTGATTCCACGGCCTGGGGCAGCTCCTACAATGAGCAGTTCTTC
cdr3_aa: CATSDSTAWGSSYNEQFF

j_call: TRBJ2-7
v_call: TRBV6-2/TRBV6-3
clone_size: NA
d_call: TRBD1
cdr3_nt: TGTGCCAGCAGTTACTCGCGGTACAGGGGCCGCTCCTACGAGCAGTACTTC
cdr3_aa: CASSYSRYRGRSYEQYF

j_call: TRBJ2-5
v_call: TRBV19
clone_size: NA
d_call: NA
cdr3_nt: TGTGCCACCACCCGAGGAGGGCTCCAAGAGACCCAGTACTTC
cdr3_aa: CATTRGGLQETQYF

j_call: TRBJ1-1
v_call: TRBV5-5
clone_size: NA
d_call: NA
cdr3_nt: TGTGCCAGCAGGGACGAGAGCGACAGAGTCATTGAAGCTTTCTTT
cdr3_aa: CASRDESDRVIEAFF

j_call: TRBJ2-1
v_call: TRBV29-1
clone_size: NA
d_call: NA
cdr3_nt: TGCAGCGTTTTCCCCGAACTGACAGAAGACAATGAGCAGTTCTTC
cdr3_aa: CSVFPELTEDNEQFF

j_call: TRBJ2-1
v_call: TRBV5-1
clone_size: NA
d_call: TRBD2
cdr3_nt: TGCGCCAGCAGTAAGGCGGGGGGGAACAATGAGCAGTTCTTC
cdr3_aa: CASSKAGGNNEQFF

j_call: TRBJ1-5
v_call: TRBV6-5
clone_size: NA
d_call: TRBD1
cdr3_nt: TGTGCCAGCAGTTACTCTCGGGACAGGGGTAATCAGCCCCAGCATTTT
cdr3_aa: CASSYSRDRGNQPQHF

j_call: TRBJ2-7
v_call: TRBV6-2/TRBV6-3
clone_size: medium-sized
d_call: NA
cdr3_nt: TGTGCCAGCAGTTACGGGGCAGGGTTCCTACGCTACGAGCAGTACTTC
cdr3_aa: CASSYGAGFLRYEQYF

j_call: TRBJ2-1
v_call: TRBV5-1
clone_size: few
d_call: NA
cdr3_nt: TGCGCCAGCAGCTCCCGGGACTTTCGGAACAATGAGCAGTTCTTC
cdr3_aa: CASSSRDFRNNEQFF

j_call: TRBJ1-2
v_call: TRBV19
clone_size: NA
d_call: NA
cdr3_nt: TGTGCCAGGAACAGGGTGGGTGGCTACACCTTC
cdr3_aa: CARNRVGGYTF

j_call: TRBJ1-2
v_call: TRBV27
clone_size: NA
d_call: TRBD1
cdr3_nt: TGTGCCAGCAAAGTCGCGGGACAGGGGGCTTTTCGGGGTGGCTACACCTTC
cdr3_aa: CASKVAGQGAFRGGYTF

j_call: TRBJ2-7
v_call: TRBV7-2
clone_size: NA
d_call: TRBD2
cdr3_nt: TGTGCCAGCAGCCCAAGGACTAGCGGGAGACCCTGGGGAGGGTACGAGCAGTACTTC
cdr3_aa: CASSPRTSGRPWGGYEQYF

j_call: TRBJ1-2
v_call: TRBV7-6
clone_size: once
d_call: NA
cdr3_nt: TGTGCCAGCAGCTTAGGGAGCCAGTCGTCCTATGGCTACACCTTC
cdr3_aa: CASSLGSQSSYGYTF

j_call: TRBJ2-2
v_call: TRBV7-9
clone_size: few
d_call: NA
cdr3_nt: TGTGCCAGCAGACCACATACAGGGTCGAACGGGGAGCTGTTTTTT
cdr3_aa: CASRPHTGSNGELFF

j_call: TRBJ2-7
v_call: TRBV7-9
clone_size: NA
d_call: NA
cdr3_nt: TGTGCCAGCAGCCAGGGTCCTCTTCGCTCCTACGAGCAGTACTTC
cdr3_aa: CASSQGPLRSYEQYF

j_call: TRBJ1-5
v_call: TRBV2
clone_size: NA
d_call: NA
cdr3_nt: TGTGCCAGCAGTGGCCACAGTGCCAATCAGCCCCAGCATTTT
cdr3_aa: CASSGHSANQPQHF

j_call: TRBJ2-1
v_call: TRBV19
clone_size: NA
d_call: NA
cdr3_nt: TGTGCCAGTAGTATACTGGGCCCAGACAGTGAGCAGTTCTTC
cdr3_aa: CASSILGPDSEQFF

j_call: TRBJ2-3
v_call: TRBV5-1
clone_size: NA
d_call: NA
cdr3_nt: TGCGCCAGCAGCTTGGTTTTCGTGGATACGCAGTATTTT
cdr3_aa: CASSLVFVDTQYF

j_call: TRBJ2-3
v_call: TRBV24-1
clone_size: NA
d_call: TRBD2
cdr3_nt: TGTGCCACCAGTGATTGGTCTCGGATATCTAGCGGGGGGGCCTTGATGGCAGATACGCAGTATTTT
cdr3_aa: CATSDWSRISSGGALMADTQYF

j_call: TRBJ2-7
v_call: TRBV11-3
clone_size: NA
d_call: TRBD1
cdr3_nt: TGTGCCAGCAGCTCGGGGACAGACAGCTACGAGCAGTACTTC
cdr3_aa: CASSSGTDSYEQYF

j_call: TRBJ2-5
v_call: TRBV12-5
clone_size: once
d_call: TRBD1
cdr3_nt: TGTGCTAGTGGTTTGGTATTGGGACAGGGTACGGAGACCCAGTACTTC
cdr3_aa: CASGLVLGQGTETQYF

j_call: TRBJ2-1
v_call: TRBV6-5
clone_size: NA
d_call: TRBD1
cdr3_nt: TGTGCCAGCAGCCCAAACACAGGGGGCCGCCGATGGTTCTTC
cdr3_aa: CASSPNTGGRRWFF

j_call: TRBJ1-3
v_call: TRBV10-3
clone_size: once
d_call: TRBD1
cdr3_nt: TGTGCCATCAGGGCGACAGGGACTGGAAACACCATATATTTT
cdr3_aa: CAIRATGTGNTIYF

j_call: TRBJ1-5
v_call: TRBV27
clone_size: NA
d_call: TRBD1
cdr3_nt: TGTGCCAGCAGTTTAGGACAGGGAGGTAATCAGCCCCAGCATTTT
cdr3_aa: CASSLGQGGNQPQHF

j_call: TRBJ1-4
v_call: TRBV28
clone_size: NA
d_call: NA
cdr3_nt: TGTGCCAGCAGTTCTCCCGGGAGGAAAGGGGAAAAACTGTTTTTT
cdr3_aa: CASSSPGRKGEKLFF

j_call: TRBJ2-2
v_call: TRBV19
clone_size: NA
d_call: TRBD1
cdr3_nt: TGTGCCAGTAGGAGGGCCGGGACAGGAGACAACACCGGGGAGCTGTTTTTT
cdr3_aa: CASRRAGTGDNTGELFF

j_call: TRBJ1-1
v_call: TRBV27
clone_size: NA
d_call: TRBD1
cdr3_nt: TGTGCCAGCAGTTTATCACCCATCCTACTCCGGGACAGGGGTTTTGAAGCTTTCTTT
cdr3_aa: CASSLSPILLRDRGFEAFF

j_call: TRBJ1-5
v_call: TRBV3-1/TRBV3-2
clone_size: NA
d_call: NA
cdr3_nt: TGTGCCAGCAGCCAAGTCTGGACATATAGCAATCAGCCCCAGCATTTT
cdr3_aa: CASSQVWTYSNQPQHF

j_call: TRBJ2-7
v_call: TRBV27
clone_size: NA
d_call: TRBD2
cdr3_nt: TGTGCCAGCAGCCCTAGTGGGCGGGAGAGAGGGACGGTCGAGCAGTACTTC
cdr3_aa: CASSPSGRERGTVEQYF

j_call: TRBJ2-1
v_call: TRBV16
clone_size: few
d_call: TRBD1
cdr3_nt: TGTGCCAGCAGCCAATCGATCCTGGGACAGGGGTTCTATGAGCAGTTCTTC
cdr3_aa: CASSQSILGQGFYEQFF

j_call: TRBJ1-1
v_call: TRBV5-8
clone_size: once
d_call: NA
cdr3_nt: TGTGCCAGCAGCTTGGCCCAGTATGGCGGGAACACTGAAGCTTTCTTT
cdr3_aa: CASSLAQYGGNTEAFF

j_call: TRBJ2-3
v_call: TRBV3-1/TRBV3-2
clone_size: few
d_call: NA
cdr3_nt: TGTGCCAGCAGCCGCATTTCGGGGAGCACAGATACGCAGTATTTT
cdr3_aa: CASSRISGSTDTQYF

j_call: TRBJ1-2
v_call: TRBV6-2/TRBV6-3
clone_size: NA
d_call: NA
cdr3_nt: TGTGCCAGCAGTCAAATGTACTATGGCTACACCTTC
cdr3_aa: CASSQMYYGYTF

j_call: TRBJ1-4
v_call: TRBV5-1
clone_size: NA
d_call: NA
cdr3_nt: TGCGCCAGCCGGGGCGTGGGGGCATATGAAAAACTGTTTTTT
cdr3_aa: CASRGVGAYEKLFF

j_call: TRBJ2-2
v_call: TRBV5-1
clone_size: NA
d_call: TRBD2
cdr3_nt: TGCGCCAGCCGCCGGGGGGAAACCGGGGAGCTGTTTTTT
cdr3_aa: CASRRGETGELFF

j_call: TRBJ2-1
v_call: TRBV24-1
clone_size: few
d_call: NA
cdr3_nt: TGTGCCACCAGTGGCGTCCCCCCCGCCTACAATGAGCAGTTCTTC
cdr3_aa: CATSGVPPAYNEQFF

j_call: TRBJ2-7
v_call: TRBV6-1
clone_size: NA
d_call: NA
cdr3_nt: TGTGCCAGCAGTGAAGTGGGGCAAATCTACGAGCAGTACTTC
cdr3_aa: CASSEVGQIYEQYF

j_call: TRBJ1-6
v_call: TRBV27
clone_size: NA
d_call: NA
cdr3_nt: TGTGCCAGCAGTTTATCTCGACAGACCAAAAATTCACCCCTCCACTTT
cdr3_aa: CASSLSRQTKNSPLHF

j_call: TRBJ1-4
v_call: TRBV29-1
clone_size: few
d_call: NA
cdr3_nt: TGCAGCGCAGGGGCCTGGAATGAAAAACTGTTTTTT
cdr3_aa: CSAGAWNEKLFF

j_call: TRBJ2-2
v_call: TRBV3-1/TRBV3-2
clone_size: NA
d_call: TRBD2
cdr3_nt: TGTGCCAGCAGCCAAGATTGGGGACTAGCGGGGCGGGGCACCGGGGAGCTGTTTTTT
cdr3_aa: CASSQDWGLAGRGTGELFF

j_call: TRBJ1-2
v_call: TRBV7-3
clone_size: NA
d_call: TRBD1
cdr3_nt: TGTGCCAGCAGCCCGACAGGGGGAGGCTACACCTTC
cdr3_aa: CASSPTGGGYTF